This TCR beta chain was recorded in a study of cytomegalovirus exposure and HLA in healthy donors. Findings of the study overall: Earlier analysis looked at TCR beta V segments, and most were productive about 87% or about 30% of the time. Listed as cytomegalovirus-associated were 164 TCR beta chains.

V lost 5 bases to trimming and J lost 2 bases, with 9 bases between them. The CDR3 is 13 amino acids. Per the germline V gene, CDR1 is SGHVS and CDR2 is FNYEAQ. Worth noting for this clone: Antigen specificity is unknown.

60 Vbeta and 13 Jbeta primers were used in PCR. TCRdb's copy holds only in-frame clones and misses some; the assay was immunoSEQ multiplex PCR. The table shows around 190,000 clones, with roughly 77% occurring only once. This clonotype was obtained from a man aged 25 to 45 in good health and CMV-seropositive. The sequenced material came from PBMCs. V is TRBV7-6 and J is TRBJ1-1; D call uncertain. In nucleotides, the CDR3 is TGTGCCAGCAGCGCTAACTTAAACACTGAAGCTTTCTTT. As protein: CASSANLNTEAFF.